This is a list of T cell receptor beta chains from one sample in a study of Ad26.COV2.S vaccination and SARS-CoV-2 variants. TCRdb's table, derived via immunoSEQ multiplex PCR, lists solely in-frame clones and lacks some. The sample records about 680,000 clones, 70% to 90% being singletons. The sample in question was peripheral blood, obtained in a trial of Ad26.COV2.S vaccine versus placebo. The receptors stem from a person between 18 and 65 years old who received the Ad26.COV2.S COVID-19 vaccine or a placebo. Both conserved end residues are part of each CDR3. Each record gives: V gene, clone size, D gene, J gene, CDR3 protein, CDR3 DNA. A D gene is named only where the DNA matches it firmly. Size values are once, few and many counts, or a class for expanded clones, and some rows have none.

v_call: TRBV19; clone_size: NA; d_call: NA; j_call: TRBJ2-5; cdr3_aa: CASSIARRETQYF; cdr3_nt: TGTGCCAGTAGTATAGCCAGGCGGGAGACCCAGTACTTC
v_call: TRBV3-1/TRBV3-2; clone_size: NA; d_call: NA; j_call: TRBJ1-4; cdr3_aa: CASSQDGEKLFF; cdr3_nt: TGTGCCAGCAGCCAAGATGGGGAAAAACTGTTTTTT
v_call: TRBV29-1; clone_size: NA; d_call: NA; j_call: TRBJ2-2; cdr3_aa: CSVGQDRPGELFF; cdr3_nt: TGCAGCGTCGGGCAGGACAGACCCGGGGAGCTGTTTTTT
v_call: TRBV6-5; clone_size: NA; d_call: TRBD2; j_call: TRBJ2-3; cdr3_aa: CASSYVVAGGADTQYF; cdr3_nt: TGTGCCAGCAGTTACGTGGTGGCGGGGGGCGCAGATACGCAGTATTTT
v_call: TRBV5-1; clone_size: few; d_call: TRBD1; j_call: TRBJ2-7; cdr3_aa: CASSLGDRGYEQYF; cdr3_nt: TGCGCCAGCAGCTTGGGGGACAGGGGGTACGAGCAGTACTTC
v_call: TRBV6-2/TRBV6-3; clone_size: NA; d_call: NA; j_call: TRBJ2-7; cdr3_aa: CASSTPGGWYEQYF; cdr3_nt: TGTGCCAGCAGTACCCCAGGTGGGTGGTACGAGCAGTACTTC
v_call: TRBV19; clone_size: NA; d_call: NA; j_call: TRBJ1-5; cdr3_aa: CASSILGTSNQPQHF; cdr3_nt: TGTGCCAGTAGTATTTTAGGTACTAGCAATCAGCCCCAGCATTTT
v_call: TRBV13; clone_size: NA; d_call: NA; j_call: TRBJ2-5; cdr3_aa: CASSSARFGRDQETQYF; cdr3_nt: TGTGCCAGCAGCTCTGCCCGCTTTGGGAGAGACCAAGAGACCCAGTACTTC
v_call: TRBV6-2/TRBV6-3; clone_size: NA; d_call: NA; j_call: TRBJ2-3; cdr3_aa: CASSYSTGYTDTQYF; cdr3_nt: TGTGCCAGCAGTTACTCGACGGGGTACACAGATACGCAGTATTTT
v_call: TRBV7-9; clone_size: NA; d_call: NA; j_call: TRBJ2-1; cdr3_aa: CASNDKRGNNEQFF; cdr3_nt: TGTGCCAGCAACGACAAAAGGGGGAACAATGAGCAGTTCTTC
v_call: TRBV5-6; clone_size: NA; d_call: NA; j_call: TRBJ1-2; cdr3_aa: CASSKWTDYGYTF; cdr3_nt: TGTGCCAGCAGCAAGTGGACGGACTATGGCTACACCTTC
v_call: TRBV12-3/TRBV12-4; clone_size: NA; d_call: NA; j_call: TRBJ1-2; cdr3_aa: CASRFSGGNGYTF; cdr3_nt: TGTGCCAGCAGATTTTCCGGGGGGAATGGCTACACCTTC
v_call: TRBV30; clone_size: once; d_call: NA; j_call: TRBJ1-1; cdr3_aa: CAWSSEGNTEAFF; cdr3_nt: TGTGCCTGGAGTTCGGAGGGGAACACTGAAGCTTTCTTT
v_call: TRBV27; clone_size: once; d_call: NA; j_call: TRBJ2-7; cdr3_aa: CASSLRRSYEQYF; cdr3_nt: TGTGCCAGCAGTTTACGCAGGTCTTACGAGCAGTACTTC
v_call: TRBV18; clone_size: NA; d_call: NA; j_call: TRBJ2-3; cdr3_aa: CASSPRRGTTDTQYF; cdr3_nt: TGTGCCAGCTCACCACGTCGCGGCACCACAGATACGCAGTATTTT
v_call: TRBV30; clone_size: NA; d_call: NA; j_call: TRBJ2-7; cdr3_aa: CAWSVSSDYEQYF; cdr3_nt: TGTGCCTGGAGTGTATCGTCAGACTACGAGCAGTACTTC
v_call: TRBV5-6; clone_size: NA; d_call: NA; j_call: TRBJ2-5; cdr3_aa: CASRFETANEETQYF; cdr3_nt: TGTGCCAGCAGGTTTGAGACAGCGAATGAAGAGACCCAGTACTTC
v_call: TRBV13; clone_size: NA; d_call: TRBD1; j_call: TRBJ1-2; cdr3_aa: CASSGDRAGYTF; cdr3_nt: TGTGCCAGCAGCGGGGACAGGGCTGGCTACACCTTC
v_call: TRBV2; clone_size: NA; d_call: TRBD1; j_call: TRBJ2-1; cdr3_aa: CASSRGQGVYNEQFF; cdr3_nt: TGTGCCAGCAGCCGCGGACAGGGAGTATACAATGAGCAGTTCTTC
v_call: TRBV10-3; clone_size: NA; d_call: TRBD1; j_call: TRBJ2-2; cdr3_aa: CAIRDRAGELFF; cdr3_nt: TGTGCCATCAGGGACAGGGCTGGGGAGCTGTTTTTT
v_call: TRBV2; clone_size: NA; d_call: TRBD1; j_call: TRBJ1-1; cdr3_aa: CASRETGPAFF; cdr3_nt: TGTGCCAGCAGGGAGACAGGGCCAGCTTTCTTT
v_call: TRBV6-5; clone_size: NA; d_call: NA; j_call: TRBJ2-7; cdr3_aa: CASRWGSEQYF; cdr3_nt: TGTGCCAGCCGATGGGGTAGCGAGCAGTACTTC
v_call: TRBV7-9; clone_size: NA; d_call: NA; j_call: TRBJ1-1; cdr3_aa: CASSLGQNTEAFF; cdr3_nt: TGTGCCAGCAGCTTAGGACAGAACACTGAAGCTTTCTTT
v_call: TRBV6-5; clone_size: NA; d_call: TRBD1; j_call: TRBJ1-4; cdr3_aa: CASKLQGAGEKLFF; cdr3_nt: TGTGCCAGCAAGCTACAGGGGGCAGGTGAAAAACTGTTTTTT
v_call: TRBV5-4; clone_size: NA; d_call: NA; j_call: TRBJ2-7; cdr3_aa: CASSLAWGSQSSYEQYF; cdr3_nt: TGTGCCAGCAGCTTGGCGTGGGGCAGCCAGAGCTCCTACGAGCAGTACTTC
v_call: TRBV7-2; clone_size: NA; d_call: NA; j_call: TRBJ1-4; cdr3_aa: CASSPRTASTNEKLFF; cdr3_nt: TGTGCCAGCAGCCCCCGGACAGCGTCAACTAATGAAAAACTGTTTTTT
v_call: TRBV7-9; clone_size: NA; d_call: NA; j_call: TRBJ1-2; cdr3_aa: CASSLVDSDYGYTF; cdr3_nt: TGTGCCAGCAGCTTAGTCGACAGCGACTATGGCTACACCTTC
v_call: TRBV24-1; clone_size: NA; d_call: TRBD1; j_call: TRBJ1-2; cdr3_aa: CATSEPGTGEYGYTF; cdr3_nt: TGTGCCACCAGTGAACCCGGGACAGGGGAGTATGGCTACACCTTC
v_call: TRBV27; clone_size: NA; d_call: TRBD1; j_call: TRBJ2-2; cdr3_aa: CASTLNRDRGRLREGTGELFF; cdr3_nt: TGTGCCAGCACCCTAAACCGGGACAGGGGGCGGTTGCGGGAGGGGACCGGGGAGCTGTTTTTT